This T cell receptor (beta chain) was sequenced during a study of cytomegalovirus exposure and HLA in healthy donors. Overall study results and limits: Most CMV-associated TCR beta chains were later found to appear HLA-restricted. Common viral pathogens (according to a later analysis) appeared linked to several of the most significant clusters.

This CDR3 has 13 residues. V dropped 6 bases and J dropped 7; count of bases not matched to a gene: 6. Germline CDR1 is MNHEY and CDR2 is SVGAGI. Details on this clone: Its antigen remains unidentified.

Both 60 Vbeta primers and 13 Jbeta primers went into the PCR. The assay was immunoSEQ multiplex PCR, and TCRdb's table has in-frame clones only and misses some. The sample has 90,000 to 110,000 clones, over 12% seen once. Material: PBMCs. This receptor was taken from a female donor in good health and CMV-seronegative. This rearrangement joins TRBV6-5 to TRBJ2-7; TRBD1 aligns across 10 bases. As DNA, the CDR3 is TGTGCCAGCAGAGGGACAGGGGAGAAGGAGCAGTACTTC. This sequence encodes CASRGTGEKEQYF.